This TCR beta chain was found in a study of blood T cell repertoires in COVID-19. This clone came up many times. Methods used by the authors: Estimated nucleated cell counts came from reference gene primer amplification. Sequencing used immunoSEQ multiplex PCR; TCRdb keeps in-frame clones, though not all of them. Clonal size and the V and J genes are those of that table, whereas D and trimming came from the DNA. The sample lists about 140,000 clones, more than 75% occurring once. The sequence derives from a man in his sixties with acute or convalescent COVID-19. Specimen: peripheral blood.

The CDR3 sequence: CASSVGPGTRYEQYF. The CDR3 DNA sequence: TGTGCCAGCAGTGTCGGACCCGGGACTCGCTACGAGCAGTACTTC. The gene calls are TRBV2 and TRBJ2-7; a possible D gene is TRBD2 (6 bases). Trimming stripped 4 bases from V and 3 bases from J, with 16 bases between. CDR1 and CDR2 (germline): SNHLY, FYNNEI. The CDR3 has 15 amino acids. The variable domain in full, with the rest retrieved from reference TRBV2 and TRBJ2-7, is EPEVTQTPSHQVTQMGQEVILRCVPISNHLYFYWYRQILGQKVEFLVSFYNNEISEKSEIFDDQFSVERPDGSNFTLKIRSTKLEDSAMYFCASSVGPGTRYEQYFGPGTRLTVT.